This entry lists 23 T cell receptor beta chains sequenced from one sample in a study of technical replicates of blood from a handful of donors. Clones were sequenced by immunoSEQ multiplex PCR, and TCRdb holds only the in-frame ones, with some missing. The sample records tens of thousands of clones, about 94% being singletons. Material for sequencing was T cells isolated from PBMCs. These receptors were taken from a human donor in good health.

The chain uses TRBV7-3 and TRBJ2-1, with 8 bases lining up with TRBD2. After removal of 5 bases from V and 1 base from J, the junction contained 13 bases not matched to a gene. Germline V gives CDR1 SGHTA, CDR2 FQGTGA. The CDR3 totals 18 residues. The chain's CDR3 is CASSRGGLGPASYNEQFF. The CDR3 DNA reads TGTGCCAGCAGCCGGGGGGGACTAGGTCCAGCATCCTACAATGAGCAGTTCTTC.

This chain connects TRBV19 to TRBJ1-1; tentatively, D is TRBD1 (6 bases). This CDR3 is built from 15 residues. Trimming removed 7 bases from V and 0 bases from J, with 15 bases in between. Germline values: CDR1 LNHDA, CDR2 SQIVND (reference sequence). The chain's CDR3 is CASMGQGPLNTEAFF. The CDR3 DNA reads as TGTGCCAGTATGGGGCAGGGGCCACTGAACACTGAAGCTTTCTTT.

The chain links TRBV27 to TRBJ2-1, with unresolved D. Trimming removed 8 bases at V and 5 bases at J, with 4 bases between. This CDR3 contains 10 residues. Germline V gene lookup returns CDR1 MNHEY and CDR2 SMNVEV (reference sequence). CDR3 sequence (DNA): TGTGCCAGCGGGCACAATGAGCAGTTCTTC. Translating it yields CASGHNEQFF.

The J gene is TRBJ2-7, the V gene TRBV20-1; D is unclear. Germline V gene sequence: CDR1 DFQATT, CDR2 SNEGSKA (reference sequence). The CDR3 loop spans 11 amino acids. V was shortened by 5 bases and J by 3 bases, with 8 bases between the two germline ends. The CDR3 bases are TGCAGTGCTTCCACTTACTACGAGCAGTACTTC. Its protein is CSASTYYEQYF.

This chain links TRBV2 with TRBJ2-7; D is possibly TRBD2 (5 bases). Trimming removed 9 bases at V and 5 bases at J, with 17 bases between. The germline CDR1 and CDR2 sequences are SNHLY and FYNNEI. This CDR3 has 13 residues. CDR3 in DNA: TGTGCCAGGATATACGGGATCGTGAACGAGCAGTACTTC. It codes for CARIYGIVNEQYF. The full variable domain, rest sourced from reference TRBV2 and TRBJ2-7, is EPEVTQTPSHQVTQMGQEVILRCVPISNHLYFYWYRQILGQKVEFLVSFYNNEISEKSEIFDDQFSVERPDGSNFTLKIRSTKLEDSAMYFCARIYGIVNEQYFGPGTRLTVT.

The rearrangement uses TRBV28 and TRBJ2-5; 12 bases line up with TRBD2. This CDR3 has 16 residues. V trimming: 8 bases; J trimming: 4 bases; junction bases outside the gene matches: 11. Germline V gene sequence: CDR1 MDHEN, CDR2 SYDVKM. DNA of the CDR3: TGTGCCAGCGTTTCTTCGGGACTAGCGGGTAGAGAGACCCAGTACTTC. Encoded protein: CASVSSGLAGRETQYF.

This clone showed up just once. V gene TRBV6-5 combines with J gene TRBJ1-2; the match to TRBD1 covers 9 bases. V trimming: 5 bases; J trimming: 8 bases; junction bases outside the gene matches: 6. The germline V gene has CDR1 MNHEY and CDR2 SVGAGI. CDR3 length equals 13 residues. The chain's CDR3 is CASSGDRVKGYTF. In DNA form, the CDR3 reads TGTGCCAGCAGTGGGGACAGGGTGAAAGGCTACACCTTC.

This clone has only one observation. The chain uses TRBV7-6 and TRBJ2-7, with TRBD1 matching over 7 bases. With 5 bases clipped from V and 2 bases from J, the junction kept 9 bases outside the gene matches. This CDR3 has 15 amino acids. In germline, CDR1 is SGHVS, CDR2 FNYEAQ. DNA for the CDR3: TGTGCCAGCAGCCTTCGACAGGGCAAAACCTACGAGCAGTACTTC. This gives the protein CASSLRQGKTYEQYF.

The rearrangement joins TRBV10-3 to TRBJ2-1; TRBD2 is a possible D gene (7 bases). CDR3 length equals 14 residues. Trimming took 4 bases from V and 10 from J, leaving 17 bases between them. Germline V gives CDR1 ENHRY, CDR2 SYGVKD. The CDR3 DNA reads as TGTGCCATCAGTGCAGAACTAGGGGGGGGCGAGCAGTTCTTC. It translates to CAISAELGGGEQFF.

The table lists this clone with a count of one. This chain links TRBV6-1 with TRBJ1-1; D is undetermined. Germline CDR1 and CDR2: MNHNS and SASEGT. This CDR3 is built from 15 residues. The V gene lost 1 base and the J gene lost 5 bases, with 14 bases spanning the gap. CDR3: CASSEEDLRGTEAFF. The CDR3 nucleotides read TGTGCCAGCAGTGAAGAGGATCTTCGGGGAACTGAAGCTTTCTTT.

This clone appeared a few times. The chain couples TRBV7-3 to TRBJ1-1, with D perhaps matching TRBD1 (5 bases). Germline CDR1 SGHTA, CDR2 FQGTGA. There are 13 residues in the CDR3. The V and J ends lost 5 bases and 3 bases respectively, with 10 bases between them. CDR3 bases: TGTGCCAGCAGCACAACGGGGGACACTGAAGCTTTCTTT. Amino acids: CASSTTGDTEAFF. Full variable domain (outside the CDR3, taken from reference TRBV7-3 and TRBJ1-1): GAGVSQTPSNKVTEKGKYVELRCDPISGHTALYWYRQSLGQGPEFLIYFQGTGAADDSGLPNDRFFAVRPEGSVSTLKIQRTERGDSAVYLCASSTTGDTEAFFGQGTRLTVV.

The chain couples TRBV5-1 to TRBJ2-7; 9 nucleotides agree with TRBD2. J was trimmed by 7 bases and V by 3 bases; bases with no gene match: 8. Germline lookup yields CDR1 SGHRS and CDR2 YFSETQ. The CDR3 totals 14 residues. The CDR3 loop is CASSSRTSEEEQYF. CDR3 coding DNA: TGCGCCAGCAGCTCCAGGACTAGCGAGGAGGAGCAGTACTTC.

This sequence joins TRBV7-3 and TRBJ1-1; D not certain. V lost 2 bases, J lost 4 bases, and 11 bases lay in between. From germline, CDR1 is SGHTA and CDR2 FQGTGA. This CDR3 region has 14 residues. In DNA form, the CDR3 reads TGTGCCAGCAGCTTAGACGGGTCACCCACTGAAGCTTTCTTT. Protein: CASSLDGSPTEAFF.

The chain carries TRBV11-2 and TRBJ1-1; D ambiguous. Germline V gene data show CDR1 as SGHAT and CDR2 as FQNNGV. Trimming stripped 0 bases from V and 1 base from J, with 6 bases between. The length of the CDR3 is 14 residues. The CDR3 sequence: CASSLDGGNTEAFF. The CDR3 bases are TGTGCCAGCAGCTTAGATGGCGGGAACACTGAAGCTTTCTTT. Based on the CDR3 plus reference TRBV11-2 and TRBJ1-1, the full variable domain is EAGVAQSPRYKIIEKRQSVAFWCNPISGHATLYWYQQILGQGPKLLIQFQNNGVVDDSQLPKDRFSAERLKGVDSTLKIQPAKLEDSAVYLCASSLDGGNTEAFFGQGTRLTVV.

The genes are TRBV25-1 and TRBJ1-1; the D is unclear. Trimming cost V 6 bases and J 1 base, with 12 bases left between them. The CDR3 length is 14 residues. Germline CDR1 is MGHDK and CDR2 is SYGVNS. CDR3 sequence (DNA): TGTGCCAGCAGGGAGGCTGGGTGGAACACTGAAGCTTTCTTT. Translation: CASREAGWNTEAFF.

J is TRBJ1-5 and V is TRBV4-3, with a tentative D call TRBD1 (5 bases). The CDR3 contains 16 residues. V gave up 1 base and J gave up 8 bases, with 18 bases separating them. Looked up from germline, CDR1 is LGHNA and CDR2 is YSLEER. The CDR3 sequence is CASSQGVGGPTEPQHF. CDR3 DNA: TGCGCCAGCAGCCAAGGGGTGGGGGGACCAACGGAGCCCCAGCATTTT.

CDR3: CASSYHAGTGIKDTQYF. The CDR3 region has the DNA TGTGCCAGCAGTTACCACGCTGGGACAGGGATTAAGGATACGCAGTATTTT. The gene calls are TRBV27 and TRBJ2-3, with 9 bases lining up with TRBD1. Trimming took 4 bases from V and 6 from J; bases not matched to a gene: 14. This CDR3 has 17 residues. Germline CDR1 reads MNHEY; CDR2 reads SMNVEV (reference sequence).

V gene TRBV4-1 combines with J gene TRBJ2-3, with 7 bases identical to TRBD2. J was trimmed by 11 bases and V by 5 bases; bases with no gene match: 13. CDR3 size: 14 residues. In germline, CDR1 is MGHRA, CDR2 YSYEKL. The DNA of the CDR3 is TGCGCCAGCAGCTTCCTAGCGGCCGCTTATATGCAGTATTTT. Its translation: CASSFLAAAYMQYF.

This clone appeared a single time. This chain joins TRBV5-4 and TRBJ2-1, with 7 bases lining up with TRBD2. In germline, CDR1 is SGHNT, CDR2 YYREEE (reference sequence). The V and J ends lost 7 bases and 9 bases, in that order; junction bases with no gene match: 13. The CDR3 is 14 amino acids. DNA of the CDR3: TGTGCCAGCGGAACGGGAGGTTCATACGGTGAGCAGTTCTTC. Protein product: CASGTGGSYGEQFF.

This clone was observed a single time. The CDR3 is CASSQDWRGYQPQHF. Here the CDR3 DNA reads TGCGCCAGCAGCCAAGATTGGCGGGGGTATCAGCCCCAGCATTTT. The chain carries TRBV4-3 and TRBJ1-5; a weak D match, TRBD1 (5 bases). The CDR3 is made up of 15 amino acids. Germline V gene lookup returns CDR1 LGHNA and CDR2 YSLEER. Trimming shortened V by 0 bases and J by 5 bases, and 11 bases separated the two germline ends.

The genes are TRBV30 and TRBJ2-3; 9 bases match TRBD1. The trim removed 1 base at V and 0 bases at J, leaving 5 bases unmatched. Germline CDR1 reads GTSNPN; CDR2 reads SVGIG (reference sequence). The CDR3 totals 16 residues. The CDR3 protein is CAWSADRGLSTDTQYF. The CDR3 DNA reads as TGTGCCTGGAGTGCCGACAGGGGGTTGAGCACAGATACGCAGTATTTT.

The CDR3 region has the DNA TGTGCCAGCAGCCCAGGCCTAGCGGGAGGCTACGAGCAGTACTTC. The encoded protein is CASSPGLAGGYEQYF. This chain uses TRBV9 with TRBJ2-7; TRBD2 aligns across 11 bases. This CDR3 spans 15 amino acids. Germline V CDR1 and CDR2: SGDLS, YYNGEE. Germline trimming cut 4 bases from V and 3 bases from J; bases unmatched to any gene: 6.

The V call is TRBV15, the J call TRBJ2-1; 8 nucleotides match TRBD1. V lost 5 bases and J lost 4; bases outside the gene matches: 7. CDR3 length: 15 amino acids. CDR1 and CDR2 (germline): LNHNV, YYDKDF (reference sequence). CDR3: CATSLRDRTYNEQFF. The CDR3 DNA reads TGTGCCACCAGCCTCCGGGACAGGACATACAATGAGCAGTTCTTC.